Below, 7 T cell receptor beta chains from the same sample are listed, as sequenced in a study of cytomegalovirus exposure and HLA in healthy donors. PCR involved 60 Vbeta and 13 Jbeta primers. Sequencing used immunoSEQ multiplex PCR; TCRdb keeps in-frame clones, though not all of them. Seen here are approximately 220,000 clones, 75% to 90% observed once, and the top ten hold roughly 0.75%. Sequencing was performed on PBMCs. These receptors were collected from a boy aged 2-9 years in good health and CMV-seronegative.

The rearrangement links TRBV5-1 to TRBJ2-7; a weak D match, TRBD2 (6 bases). Germline V gene lookup returns CDR1 SGHRS and CDR2 YFSETQ. The CDR3 is 14 amino acids. V was shortened by 4 bases and J by 7 bases, with 18 bases between the two germline ends. CDR3 sequence reads: CASSPRDSVGEQYF. The CDR3, as DNA: TGCGCCAGCAGCCCACGGGACTCTGTTGGGGAGCAGTACTTC.

V gene TRBV11-2 combines with J gene TRBJ1-4; D is possibly TRBD1 (5 bases). Trimming cost V 4 bases and J 6 bases, with 6 bases left between them. The CDR3 sequence is 12 residues long. Looked up from germline, CDR1 is SGHAT and CDR2 is FQNNGV. The CDR3: CASSSQDEKLFF. The CDR3 DNA reads as TGTGCCAGCAGCTCACAGGATGAAAAACTGTTTTTT.

The rearrangement joins TRBV9 to TRBJ1-1, with D possibly matching TRBD1 (6 bases). V shed 3 bases and J shed 3 bases, with 12 bases lying between them. The CDR3 runs 14 residues. Germline lookup yields CDR1 SGDLS and CDR2 YYNGEE. The CDR3 coding sequence is TGTGCCAGCAGCGGGACAGATTCCCACACTGAAGCTTTCTTT. Protein: CASSGTDSHTEAFF.

The genes are TRBV19 and TRBJ2-1; D remains ambiguous. The CDR3 loop spans 13 amino acids. Germline CDR1 is LNHDA and CDR2 is SQIVND (reference sequence). The V end lost 8 bases, the J end lost 0 bases, and 8 bases lay between the germline ends. CDR3 DNA sequence: TGTGCCAGTGCGTCGAGCTCCTACAATGAGCAGTTCTTC. Protein: CASASSSYNEQFF.

The rearrangement uses TRBV6-4 and TRBJ1-6; possible D gene TRBD1, 6 bases. Trimming removed 4 bases at V and 5 bases at J, with 9 bases between. The length of the CDR3 is 14 residues. Per the germline V gene, CDR1 is MRHNA and CDR2 is SNTAGT. For the CDR3, the DNA is TGTGCCAGCAGTGCGGGACAAGATAATTCACCCCTCCACTTT. It specifies CASSAGQDNSPLHF.

The rearrangement uses TRBV6-1 and TRBJ2-3, with TRBD1 matching over 7 bases. The V gene's germline CDR1 is MNHNS and CDR2 SASEGT. The CDR3 has 14 residues. J gave up 2 bases and V 7 bases, and 6 bases lay outside the gene matches. CDR3 region: CASTIDRVTDTQYF. CDR3 nucleotides: TGTGCCAGCACCATCGACAGGGTCACAGATACGCAGTATTTT.

The chain employs TRBV10-1 and TRBJ2-3; D possibly corresponds to TRBD1 (6 bases). CDR1 and CDR2 from the germline V gene are WNHNN and SYGVQD (reference sequence). The CDR3 is 15 amino acids. The V gene lost 0 bases and the J gene lost 8 bases, with 15 bases spanning the gap. CDR3 protein: CASSESARGSATQYF. As DNA, the CDR3 is TGCGCCAGCAGTGAGTCAGCGAGGGGGTCCGCTACGCAGTATTTT.